This T cell receptor (beta chain) was identified during a study of a mutant IDH1 vaccine in newly diagnosed glioma. The wider study: There were eight vaccinations for patients, given in weeks 1, 3, 5, 7, 11, 15, 19 and 23. The sex distribution of treated patients was 62.5% male and around 40% female, with a mean age of 40.4 years. The earlier regimen, radiotherapy, temozolomide, or both, was most often both.

Comment on this clone: Its target is unknown.

Only in-frame clones appear in the TCRdb table, and some are missing; sequencing was by immunoSEQ multiplex PCR. Of 60,000 or so clones listed, about 88% were seen once; the top ten hold roughly 1.9%. Stated time point: week 11, during vaccination. Mutant IDH1 20-mer peptide, at 300 ug, made up each vaccine dose, with topical imiquimod. The CDR3 extends over 14 amino acids. V was clipped by 2 bases and J by 1 base, with 9 bases between them. CDR1 and CDR2 from the germline V gene are SEHNR and FQNEAQ (reference sequence). The sample was PBMCs, taken from a glioma patient whose treatment included an IDH1 peptide vaccine. This sequence was found in a man aged 40-50 years with glioma. The chain combines TRBV7-9 with TRBJ2-7, with no clear D. The CDR3 nucleotides read TGTGCCAGCAGCTTACATGGCGGATCCTACGAGCAGTACTTC. Residues: CASSLHGGSYEQYF. The full variable domain, in which reference TRBV7-9 and TRBJ2-7 provide the parts outside the CDR3, is DTGVSQNPRHKITKRGQNVTFRCDPISEHNRLYWYRQTLGQGPEFLTYFQNEAQLEKSRLLSDRFSAERPKGSFSTLEIQRTEQGDSAMYLCASSLHGGSYEQYFGPGTRLTVT.